Listed here are 16 T cell receptor beta chains from one sample, sequenced in a study of T-cell memory formation after mild COVID-19. TCRdb reanalysed the 5' RACE reads using MiXCR and keeps one entry per CDR3 protein. The sample contains hundreds of thousands of distinct CDR3 sequences, approximately 16% of which appear only once. Sequencing used PBMCs or a T cell subset sorted from them (not recorded which). Receptors were obtained from a man between 18 and 35 years old who had mild COVID-19 (a few samples of this study predate the infection). Cell type and time point are not known.

This clonotype was seen just once. The junction differs from germline at one of its ends, possibly a read error. The chain carries TRBV7-7 and TRBJ2-1; D gene uncertain. This CDR3 has 13 residues. Per germline, CDR1 SSHAT and CDR2 FNYEAQ (reference sequence). The CDR3 is CASSLGPHNEQFF. In nucleotides, the CDR3 is TGTGCTAGCAGCTTAGGACCTCACAATGAGCAGTTCTTC.

This chain uses TRBV28 with TRBJ1-2; D is ambiguous. The V end lost 3 bases, the J end lost 5 bases, and 10 bases lay between the germline ends. Germline CDR1 reads MDHEN; CDR2 reads SYDVKM. There are 13 residues in the CDR3. The CDR3 region has the DNA TGTGCCAGCAGTTTCGGCCGGAAATATGGCTACACCTTC. This encodes CASSFGRKYGYTF.

The gene calls are TRBV5-1 and TRBJ1-6, with TRBD1 as a possible D gene (5 bases). The CDR3 is 20 amino acids. V lost 3 bases to trimming and J lost 5 bases, with 27 bases between them. CDR1 and CDR2 (germline): SGHRS, YFSETQ. The DNA of the CDR3 is TGCGCCAGCAGCTGGGGCCGCTATGCGGGCAGGACGACGGATAATTCACCCCTCCACTTT. It translates to CASSWGRYAGRTTDNSPLHF.

The chain employs TRBV5-1 and TRBJ2-5; tentative D call: TRBD1 (6 bases). The CDR3 consists of 14 residues. CDR1 is SGHRS and CDR2 is YFSETQ in the germline V gene. Trimming took 1 base from V and 4 from J, leaving 11 bases between them. The CDR3 DNA follows: TGCGCCAGCAGCTTGACCAGGGGTACAGAGACCCAGTACTTC. Protein: CASSLTRGTETQYF.

This chain connects TRBV15 to TRBJ1-2, with D hard to call. The CDR3 is 13 amino acids. Between the trimmed V and J ends, which lost 0 bases and 3 bases, there was a span of 5 bases. Germline-derived CDR1 and CDR2 are LNHNV and YYDKDF (reference sequence). The CDR3 reads CATSRESDYGYTF. The CDR3 nucleotides are TGTGCCACCAGCAGAGAATCTGACTATGGCTACACCTTC.

This rearrangement joins TRBV9 to TRBJ1-2; a possible D gene is TRBD1 (5 bases). Per germline, CDR1 SGDLS and CDR2 YYNGEE. V was clipped by 0 bases and J by 4 bases, with 10 bases between them. The CDR3 totals 14 residues. CDR3 nucleotide sequence: TGTGCCAGCAGCGTAGACAGGTCTTTCTATGGCTACACCTTC. Translation: CASSVDRSFYGYTF.

V is TRBV27 and J is TRBJ2-7; D is possibly TRBD2 (5 bases). This CDR3 has 16 residues. The germline CDR1 and CDR2 sequences are MNHEY and SMNVEV (reference sequence). Trimming shortened V by 6 bases and J by 0 bases, and 18 bases separated the two germline ends. The CDR3 DNA reads as TGTGCCAGCAGCCCACACCAACCACTAGTCTCCTACGAGCAGTACGTC. Encoded protein: CASSPHQPLVSYEQYV.

This chain connects TRBV4-2 to TRBJ2-3; D is uncertain. V dropped 2 bases and J dropped 2 bases, with 8 bases sitting between them. CDR3 length: 14 amino acids. Germline values: CDR1 LGHNA, CDR2 YNFKEQ. The DNA for the CDR3 is TGTGCCAGCAGCCAACGAGCGTTCACAGATACGCAGTATTTT. Its translation: CASSQRAFTDTQYF.

A few counts support this clonotype. The chain couples TRBV10-3 to TRBJ2-3; D is undetermined. The CDR3 sequence is 13 residues long. Germline V lookup: CDR1 ENHRY, CDR2 SYGVKD. V was pared by 10 bases and J by 2 bases, with 13 bases between. The CDR3 loop is CATAGHVTDTQYF. The DNA for the CDR3 is TGTGCCACGGCCGGCCATGTCACAGATACGCAGTATTTT.

This clonotype was recorded a few times. The CDR3 nucleotides read TGTGCCATCAGCACGGGACATACGCAGTATTTT. This sequence encodes CAISTGHTQYF. The V and J genes are TRBV10-3 and TRBJ2-3; D assignment may be TRBD1 or TRBD2 (5 bases each). The germline CDR1 and CDR2 sequences are ENHRY and SYGVKD. Trimming left V 6 bases short and J 7 bases short, with 8 bases between. The CDR3 contains 11 residues.

The chain recombines TRBV6-5 with TRBJ1-1; a weak D match, TRBD1 (5 bases). Trimming pared 2 bases from V and 0 bases from J, leaving 10 bases between. Looked up from germline, CDR1 is MNHEY and CDR2 is SVGAGI. The CDR3 length is 15 residues. The CDR3 protein is CASSYMGTLNTEAFF. CDR3 sequence (DNA): TGTGCCAGCAGTTACATGGGGACTTTGAACACTGAAGCTTTCTTT.

This clonotype has a handful of counts. The V gene is TRBV19, the J gene TRBJ2-7; D is uncertain. CDR1 is LNHDA, CDR2 SQIVND, per germline (reference sequence). The CDR3 is 13 amino acids. V shed 5 bases and J shed 6 bases, with 14 bases lying between them. This CDR3 is CASSSRTATEQYF. The DNA for the CDR3 is TGTGCCAGTAGTTCCAGAACTGCGACCGAGCAGTACTTC.

This clonotype has just a few counts. The V and J genes are TRBV5-1 and TRBJ2-5; D perhaps matches TRBD1 (5 bases). This CDR3 has 14 residues. The V and J ends lost 0 bases and 11 bases respectively, with 17 bases between them. Germline V gene sequence: CDR1 SGHRS, CDR2 YFSETQ. CDR3 DNA: TGCGCCAGCAGCTTGGTTGTAGGCAGGGTAGAGCAGTACTTC. This sequence encodes CASSLVVGRVEQYF.

This clonotype showed up just once. The rearrangement uses TRBV6-2 or TRBV6-3 and TRBJ1-5; 8 bases fit TRBD1. V dropped 4 bases and J dropped 6; count of bases not matched to a gene: 5. The germline CDR1 and CDR2 sequences are MNHEY and SVGEGT. CDR3 length equals 14 residues. CDR3 in amino acids: CASSSDRVTQPQHF. The CDR3 DNA reads as TGTGCCAGCAGTTCGGACAGGGTTACTCAGCCCCAGCATTTT.

This clonotype turned up a few times. The chain combines TRBV4-1 with TRBJ2-2; D ambiguous. The CDR3 has 14 residues. Germline CDR1 and CDR2: MGHRA and YSYEKL. V was trimmed by 2 bases and J by 1 base, leaving 5 bases between them. CDR3 in DNA: TGCGCCAGCAGCCAATGGATGAACACCGGGGAGCTGTTTTTT. Residues: CASSQWMNTGELFF.

The rearrangement links TRBV5-6 to TRBJ2-3; TRBD2 agrees at 11 bases. Germline CDR1 is SGHDT and CDR2 is YYEEEE. Trimming removed 4 bases from V and 5 bases from J; junction bases left unmatched: 9. The CDR3 length is 16 residues. In nucleotides, the CDR3 is TGTGCCAGCAGCCCCGGGACTAGCGGCCCAGGAGATACGCAGTATTTT. Its translation is CASSPGTSGPGDTQYF.